The present TCR beta chain was sequenced within a study of T-cell memory formation after mild COVID-19. This clonotype came up a few times. The antigen remains unidentified. Study-wide findings and caveats: Clonal second-wave expansions that peaked on day 37 had unconfirmed SARS-CoV-2 specificity.

TCRdb re-called the 5' RACE reads through MiXCR, storing one row per CDR3 protein. The sample shows 450,000 or so distinct CDR3 sequences, 20% to 30% of them seen only once. The CDR3 sequence is 12 residues long. The V gene lost 1 base and the J gene lost 6 bases, with 7 bases spanning the gap. CDR1 and CDR2 from the germline V gene are SGHDN and FVKESK. This sequence was found in an adult woman who had mild COVID-19 (a few samples of this study predate the infection). Cell type and time point are not known. The gene calls are TRBV14 and TRBJ2-7; no clear D. The sequenced material came from PBMCs or a T cell subset sorted from them (not recorded which). The CDR3 nucleotides are TGTGCCAGCAGCCAAGTCAGGACCGAGCAGTACTTC. It codes for CASSQVRTEQYF.